One and the same sample provided the 28 T cell receptor beta chains below, sequenced in a study of cytomegalovirus exposure and HLA in healthy donors. Profiled with immunoSEQ multiplex PCR; TCRdb holds only in-frame clones, not every one. The sample contains roughly 150,000 clones, approximately 82% of which appear only once. The specimen sequenced was PBMCs. The receptors originated from a man aged 25-45 years in good health and CMV-seropositive.

To note about this clone: Other DNA sequences in this sample translate to the same CDR3. The rearrangement joins TRBV18 to TRBJ1-1; D gene uncertain. CDR1 is KGHSH, CDR2 LQKENI, per germline. The V gene lost 3 bases and the J gene lost 1 base, with 6 bases spanning the gap. The CDR3 has 13 amino acids. This CDR3 is CASSPSGNTEAFF. In nucleotides, the CDR3 is TGTGCCAGCTCACCCTCGGGGAACACTGAAGCTTTCTTT.

The CDR3 sequence is CASSGTPGGTEAFF. DNA of the CDR3: TGTGCCAGCAGTGGGACCCCGGGGGGCACTGAAGCTTTCTTT. This sequence joins TRBV6-5 and TRBJ1-1; D perhaps matches TRBD1 (5 bases). Trimming took 5 bases from V and 4 from J, leaving 14 bases between them. CDR3 length equals 14 residues. Germline V gene lookup returns CDR1 MNHEY and CDR2 SVGAGI.

The chain couples TRBV19 to TRBJ1-6, with D hard to call. The CDR3 contains 13 residues. Trimming removed 9 bases from V and 5 bases from J, with 11 bases in between. Germline lookup yields CDR1 LNHDA and CDR2 SQIVND (reference sequence). CDR3 sequence (DNA): TGTGCCAGCAAGGGAGGAGATAATTCACCCCTCCACTTT. Protein sequence: CASKGGDNSPLHF.

J is TRBJ1-1 and V is TRBV18; D gene ambiguous. Trimming shortened V by 3 bases and J by 7 bases, and 9 bases separated the two germline ends. This CDR3 contains 12 residues. In germline, CDR1 is KGHSH, CDR2 LQKENI. The CDR3 loop reads CASSPAGNEAFF. In nucleotides, the CDR3 is TGTGCCAGCTCACCCGCGGGTAATGAAGCTTTCTTT.

The chain joins TRBV6-1 to TRBJ2-7; 9 nucleotides match TRBD2. Losses at the gene ends were 0 bases for V and 0 bases for J; bases not matched to a gene: 9. This CDR3 spans 18 amino acids. CDR1 is MNHNS and CDR2 is SASEGT in the germline V gene. The CDR3 protein is CASSEALAGLTYSYEQYF. The CDR3 DNA follows: TGTGCCAGCAGTGAAGCGCTAGCGGGGCTCACTTACTCCTACGAGCAGTACTTC.

The chain combines TRBV19 with TRBJ1-6; D gene uncertain. V lost 5 bases and J 3 bases, leaving 8 bases between the germline ends. CDR3 size: 14 residues. Per germline, CDR1 LNHDA and CDR2 SQIVND (reference sequence). The CDR3, as DNA: TGTGCCAGTAGTTCCGCAGACTATAATTCACCCCTCCACTTT. Translating it yields CASSSADYNSPLHF.

This clone was observed once. This chain links TRBV5-6 with TRBJ2-1, with D possibly matching TRBD2 (6 bases). Deletions cut 6 bases from V and 0 bases from J, with 16 bases between. Germline V gene sequence: CDR1 SGHDT, CDR2 YYEEEE. The CDR3 runs to 16 residues. This CDR3 reads CASTAPGGASYNEQFF. DNA for the CDR3: TGTGCCAGCACCGCCCCCGGGGGAGCCTCCTACAATGAGCAGTTCTTC.

J is TRBJ2-7 and V is TRBV2; 10 bases match TRBD2. The CDR3 extends over 13 amino acids. Trimming took 8 bases from V and 3 from J; bases not matched to a gene: 4. Germline V gene sequence: CDR1 SNHLY, CDR2 FYNNEI. CDR3 sequence (DNA): TGTGCCAGCCTTTGGACTAGCGGCTACGAGCAGTACTTC. Translation gives CASLWTSGYEQYF.

This clone showed up just once. CDR3 DNA sequence: TGTGCCAGCAGCACCCGACAGGGCCGCTACGAGCAGTACTTC. It encodes CASSTRQGRYEQYF. The V gene is TRBV7-2, the J gene TRBJ2-7, with TRBD1 identical over 7 bases. This CDR3 is 14 amino acids long. Germline assignment: CDR1 SGHTA and CDR2 FQGNSA. The V gene end was trimmed by 5 bases and the J gene end by 3 bases; junction bases not matched to a gene: 7.

V and J are TRBV11-2 and TRBJ1-2; D is perhaps TRBD1 (5 bases). The V end was cut by 5 bases, the J end by 2 bases, with 12 bases between. The CDR3 consists of 14 residues. Germline-derived CDR1 and CDR2 are SGHAT and FQNNGV. In DNA form, the CDR3 reads TGTGCCAGCAGCCGCCTCAAGGGGAACTATGGCTACACCTTC. Protein product: CASSRLKGNYGYTF. Full variable domain (remainder filled in from reference TRBV11-2 and TRBJ1-2): EAGVAQSPRYKIIEKRQSVAFWCNPISGHATLYWYQQILGQGPKLLIQFQNNGVVDDSQLPKDRFSAERLKGVDSTLKIQPAKLEDSAVYLCASSRLKGNYGYTFGSGTRLTVV.

The chain links TRBV4-2 to TRBJ2-3, with TRBD2 matching over 9 bases. Germline V lookup: CDR1 LGHNA, CDR2 YNFKEQ. The CDR3 spans 16 residues. Trimming took 1 base from V and 6 from J; bases not matched to a gene: 8. Written as DNA, the CDR3 is TGTGCCAGCAGCCAAGTCCGGAGCGGGGGGACGGATACGCAGTATTTT. It translates to CASSQVRSGGTDTQYF.

This clone was observed a handful of times. The V gene is TRBV27, the J gene TRBJ2-2; 7 bases line up with TRBD1. This CDR3 has 14 amino acids. Germline V gene sequence: CDR1 MNHEY, CDR2 SMNVEV (reference sequence). The junction had 4 bases not matched to a gene; V was cut back by 2 bases and J by 7 bases. The CDR3 loop reads CASSLRGQSGELFF. The DNA for the CDR3 is TGTGCCAGCAGTTTAAGGGGGCAAAGCGGGGAGCTGTTTTTT.

A single count supports this clone. The V and J genes are TRBV25-1 and TRBJ1-1, with 9 bases lining up with TRBD1. With V trimmed by 7 bases and J by 6 bases, 12 bases remained unmatched. CDR1 is MGHDK and CDR2 is SYGVNS in the germline V gene. The CDR3 has 15 amino acids. The CDR3 DNA follows: TGTGCCAGCACCTCAGATCCGGGACAGGGTTCTGAAGCTTTCTTT. It encodes CASTSDPGQGSEAFF.

The chain recombines TRBV5-1 with TRBJ1-1; D ambiguous. The CDR3 has 15 residues. Germline-derived CDR1 and CDR2 are SGHRS and YFSETQ. V lost 3 bases, J lost 1 base, and 13 bases lay in between. The CDR3 reads CASSSTETGNTEAFF. The CDR3 bases are TGCGCCAGCAGCTCGACTGAGACGGGGAACACTGAAGCTTTCTTT. The complete variable domain, with remaining parts taken from reference TRBV5-1 and TRBJ1-1, reads KAGVTQTPRYLIKTRGQQVTLSCSPISGHRSVSWYQQTPGQGLQFLFEYFSETQRNKGNFPGRFSGRQFSNSRSEMNVSTLELGDSALYLCASSSTETGNTEAFFGQGTRLTVV.

The rearrangement uses TRBV18 and TRBJ2-7, with D possibly TRBD1 on 6 matching bases. This CDR3 has 14 residues. V lost 4 bases, J lost 0 bases, and 10 bases lay in between. Per the germline V gene, CDR1 is KGHSH and CDR2 is LQKENI. The CDR3 loop is CASSRAGDSYEQYF. CDR3 coding DNA: TGTGCCAGCTCACGGGCAGGGGACTCCTACGAGCAGTACTTC.

J is TRBJ2-2 and V is TRBV18, with D unresolved. This CDR3 contains 13 residues. CDR1 and CDR2 from the germline V gene are KGHSH and LQKENI. V shed 1 base and J shed 6 bases, with 6 bases lying between them. The CDR3 loop is CASSPLVPGELFF. The DNA of the CDR3 is TGTGCCAGCTCACCACTCGTCCCCGGGGAGCTGTTTTTT.

A single count supports this clone. The rearrangement uses TRBV6-6 and TRBJ1-2; 7 nucleotides align to TRBD1. This CDR3 has 15 amino acids. V shed 6 bases, J shed 6 bases, and the junction held 13 bases outside the gene matches. Germline values: CDR1 MNHNY, CDR2 SVGAGI (reference sequence). CDR3 coding DNA: TGTGCCAGCAGCTATTATACAGGGGATCTCAATGGCTACACCTTC. It is translated as CASSYYTGDLNGYTF.

The gene calls are TRBV4-1 and TRBJ1-2; 8 bases line up with TRBD1. The CDR3 has 17 residues. Germline V CDR1 and CDR2: MGHRA, YSYEKL. Trimming at V came to 8 bases and at J to 4 bases, leaving 18 bases not matched to a gene. DNA of the CDR3: TGCGCCAGCGCTCCCCAAGTGGGTGGACAGGGACCCTATGGCTACACCTTC. The encoded protein is CASAPQVGGQGPYGYTF.

The gene calls are TRBV18 and TRBJ2-2, with 9 bases identical to TRBD2. V gave up 5 bases and J gave up 7 bases; unmatched junction bases: 11. The CDR3 contains 16 residues. CDR1 KGHSH and CDR2 LQKENI come from the germline V gene. The CDR3 bases are TGTGCCAGCTCAGCAATAGCGGGAGTAACGGACGGGGAGCTGTTTTTT. Its translation is CASSAIAGVTDGELFF.

The chain joins TRBV9 to TRBJ1-1, with 9 bases that match TRBD1. Losses at the gene ends were 2 bases for V and 6 bases for J; bases not matched to a gene: 5. Germline CDR1 reads SGDLS; CDR2 reads YYNGEE. The CDR3 has 14 amino acids. The CDR3 nucleotides are TGTGCCAGCAGCGTGGGACAGGGAACATCTGAAGCTTTCTTT. Its protein product is CASSVGQGTSEAFF.

This clone was recorded many times. The chain joins TRBV6-6 to TRBJ2-7; 8 nucleotides agree with TRBD1. Germline CDR1 MNHNY, CDR2 SVGAGI (reference sequence). Trimming removed 5 bases from V and 6 bases from J; junction bases left unmatched: 9. The CDR3 spans 14 residues. The CDR3 here is CASSPSTGVSEQYF. The CDR3 nucleotides read TGTGCCAGCAGTCCTTCGACAGGGGTTTCCGAGCAGTACTTC.

This chain uses TRBV5-1 with TRBJ1-2, with 9 bases lining up with TRBD1. Germline V gene sequence: CDR1 SGHRS, CDR2 YFSETQ. This CDR3 is 15 amino acids long. V was pared by 0 bases and J by 4 bases, with 4 bases of the junction left unmatched. CDR3 nucleotides: TGCGCCAGCAGCTTGGCCACAGGGGGCACCTATGGCTACACCTTC. It encodes CASSLATGGTYGYTF.

The chain combines TRBV4-2 with TRBJ2-1; D might be TRBD2 (6 bases). The CDR3 consists of 17 residues. V lost 0 bases to trimming and J lost 0 bases, with 12 bases between them. Germline V CDR1 and CDR2: LGHNA, YNFKEQ. The DNA of the CDR3 is TGTGCCAGCAGCCAAGATAGAACCGGGAGCTCCTACAATGAGCAGTTCTTC. This translates into CASSQDRTGSSYNEQFF.

The CDR3 region has the DNA TGTGCCACCGAACCGGGACAGGGGAGAACTGAAGCTTTCTTT. Protein: CATEPGQGRTEAFF. The chain employs TRBV10-3 and TRBJ1-1; 10 nucleotides line up with TRBD1. Germline assignment: CDR1 ENHRY and CDR2 SYGVKD. The CDR3 is made up of 14 amino acids. V lost 10 bases to trimming and J lost 5 bases; unmatched junction nucleotides: 10.

V usage is TRBV2 and J usage is TRBJ2-3; the match to TRBD1 covers 7 bases. This CDR3 is built from 14 residues. J lost 4 bases, V lost 6 bases, and 7 bases had no gene match. Germline loops: CDR1 SNHLY, CDR2 FYNNEI. The CDR3 DNA reads TGTGCCAGCAGGGTGGACAGGCTCGCAGATACGCAGTATTTT. Residues: CASRVDRLADTQYF.

This clone was found once. The CDR3 coding sequence is TGCGCCAGCAGGGCGGCTAGCGTCAATGAGCAGTTCTTC. It encodes CASRAASVNEQFF. The V and J genes are TRBV5-1 and TRBJ2-1; tentative D call: TRBD2 (6 bases). The CDR3 is made up of 13 amino acids. V lost 5 bases and J 6 bases, leaving 12 bases between the germline ends. CDR1 and CDR2 (germline): SGHRS, YFSETQ.

The chain has TRBV4-1 and TRBJ1-1, with a possible D match to TRBD1 (5 bases). V gave up 1 base and J gave up 8 bases, with 17 bases separating them. Germline V gene lookup returns CDR1 MGHRA and CDR2 YSYEKL. This CDR3 is 15 amino acids long. The CDR3 loop is CASSQVGRRALEAFF. The CDR3 nucleotides are TGCGCCAGCAGCCAAGTGGGGCGGAGGGCACTGGAAGCTTTCTTT.

The chain combines TRBV6-5 with TRBJ1-5; 9 bases map to TRBD1. V was pared by 8 bases and J by 7 bases, with 9 bases of the junction left unmatched. This CDR3 spans 14 amino acids. CDR1 is MNHEY, CDR2 SVGAGI, per germline. For the CDR3, the DNA is TGTGCCAGCGGGCCGGGACAGGGTTTCCAGCCCCAGCATTTT. It encodes CASGPGQGFQPQHF.